Below, 24 T cell receptor beta chains from the same sample are listed, as sequenced in a study of breast tumors, draining lymph nodes, adjacent tissues. TCRdb called the multiplex PCR reads again in MiXCR, with one record for every CDR3 protein. This table has 200,000 or so distinct CDR3 sequences, 31% appearing once. Breast cancer patients provided tissue from their axillary draining lymph nodes. Material for sequencing was axillary lymph node tissue. The receptors shown here come from a female donor with breast cancer. Some clones in this sample may be carry-over from other donors' samples.

Regarding this clonotype: This may arise from a read error, as a much more abundant clone is one base away. The chain has TRBV6-4 and TRBJ2-1; 10 bases line up with TRBD2. The germline V gene encodes CDR1 MRHNA and CDR2 SNTAGT. This CDR3 is 16 amino acids long. The CDR3 nucleotides are TGTGCCAGCAGTCACTCGAAGCGGGGGGGCTACAATGAGCAGTTCTTC. Its protein is CASSHSKRGGYNEQFF.

This clonotype has ten or more counts. The V call is TRBV24-1, the J call TRBJ1-5; tentatively, D is TRBD1 (5 bases). V was trimmed by 8 bases and J by 10 bases, leaving 17 bases between them. CDR1 and CDR2 (germline): KGHDR, SFDVKD. CDR3 size: 13 residues. The CDR3 protein is CATTQGTLRPQHF. Here the CDR3 DNA reads TGTGCCACCACCCAAGGGACCCTACGACCCCAGCATTTT.

The table lists this clonotype with many counts. The chain is built from TRBV11-2 and TRBJ2-7, with 9 bases that match TRBD1. The V gene's germline CDR1 is SGHAT and CDR2 FQNNGV. With 6 bases clipped from V and 1 base from J, the junction kept 4 bases outside the gene matches. This CDR3 is 14 amino acids long. The CDR3: CASSRQGDSYEQYF. The CDR3 nucleotides read TGTGCCAGCAGTCGACAGGGGGATTCCTACGAGCAGTACTTC. The entire variable domain, with the rest obtained from reference TRBV11-2 and TRBJ2-7, is as follows: EAGVAQSPRYKIIEKRQSVAFWCNPISGHATLYWYQQILGQGPKLLIQFQNNGVVDDSQLPKDRFSAERLKGVDSTLKIQPAKLEDSAVYLCASSRQGDSYEQYFGPGTRLTVT.

The chain recombines TRBV2 with TRBJ2-7, with TRBD1 identical over 8 bases. The germline gives CDR1 SNHLY, CDR2 FYNNEI. This CDR3 is built from 13 residues. The V and J ends lost 8 bases and 6 bases, in that order; junction bases with no gene match: 9. CDR3 residues: CASSKDTGGEQYF. Written as DNA, the CDR3 is TGTGCCAGCTCAAAAGACACAGGGGGCGAGCAGTACTTC.

This clonotype has more than one count but fewer than ten. The chain has TRBV5-4 and TRBJ2-3; 9 bases match TRBD2. The CDR3 totals 15 residues. Germline V gene data show CDR1 as SGHNT and CDR2 as YYREEE (reference sequence). After removal of 9 bases from V and 2 bases from J, the junction contained 10 bases not matched to a gene. The CDR3, as DNA: TGTGCCACCGGGGACCTAGCGGGATTCACAGATACGCAGTATTTT. This sequence encodes CATGDLAGFTDTQYF. Combining the CDR3 with reference TRBV5-4 and TRBJ2-3 gives the whole variable domain ETGVTQSPTHLIKTRGQQVTLRCSSQSGHNTVSWYQQALGQGPQFIFQYYREEENGRGNFPPRFSGLQFPNYSSELNVNALELDDSALYLCATGDLAGFTDTQYFGPGTRLTVL.

This clonotype has more than one count but fewer than ten. This chain links TRBV20-1 with TRBJ1-1; a weak D match, TRBD1 (5 bases). The V gene's germline CDR1 is DFQATT and CDR2 SNEGSKA (reference sequence). Trimming took 5 bases from V and 7 from J, leaving 8 bases between them. This CDR3 has 10 amino acids. The DNA of the CDR3 is TGCAGTGCTGGGCAGGGTGAAGCTTTCTTT. Protein product: CSAGQGEAFF.

This clonotype was observed a handful of times. A much larger clone sits a single nucleotide away, making a read error possible. The chain links TRBV20-1 to TRBJ2-5; TRBD2 agrees at 12 bases. V lost 6 bases to trimming and J lost 4 bases; unmatched junction nucleotides: 9. The CDR3 covers 15 residues. Per germline, CDR1 DFQATT and CDR2 SNEGSKA (reference sequence). The CDR3 region is CSASPGTSGPETQYF. In DNA, the CDR3 is TGCAGTGCATCCCCCGGGACTAGCGGGCCAGAGACCCAGTACTTC.

This clonotype was seen ten or more times. The chain uses TRBV20-1 and TRBJ2-1; TRBD2 might be the D (6 bases). The CDR3 sequence is 14 residues long. Trimming took 5 bases from V and 5 from J, leaving 16 bases between them. Germline V gives CDR1 DFQATT, CDR2 SNEGSKA (reference sequence). CDR3 loop: CSASGTGRDNEQFF. As DNA, the CDR3 is TGCAGTGCTTCCGGGACTGGCAGGGACAATGAGCAGTTCTTC.

This clonotype has just one count. This rearrangement joins TRBV29-1 to TRBJ2-7; tentative D call: TRBD1 (8 bases). The CDR3 has 13 residues. Trimming cost V 5 bases and J 3 bases, with 14 bases left between them. CDR1 and CDR2 (germline): SQVTM, ANQGSEA. The CDR3 loop reads CSVKRDRYYEQYF. The CDR3 nucleotides are TGCAGCGTTAAGCGGGACAGGTACTACGAGCAGTACTTC.

This clonotype was seen many times. V gene TRBV4-3 combines with J gene TRBJ2-3; no clear D. V lost 0 bases to trimming and J lost 0 bases, with 7 bases between them. In germline, CDR1 is LGHNA, CDR2 YSLEER. The CDR3 loop spans 15 amino acids. DNA of the CDR3: TGCGCCAGCAGCCAAGATCACGGTAGCACAGATACGCAGTATTTT. It codes for CASSQDHGSTDTQYF.

A note on this clonotype: The CDR3 does not end in the conserved phenylalanine or tryptophan, so this is likely a read error. The DNA is omitted, as the CDR3 cannot be located on it reliably, and the CDR3 follows TCRdb's listing. The chain couples TRBV9 to TRBJ1-4. Per the germline V gene, CDR1 is SGDLS and CDR2 is YYNGEE. The CDR3 totals 12 residues, both ends included. The CDR3 region is CASSAPGIATGL.

As to this clonotype: Its ends do not fully match the called genes, so a read error is possible. The CDR3 DNA is TGTGCCAGCAGCCCGGAGATAGCGGGAGGGCCGTGCTTC. As protein: CASSPEIAGGPCF. The rearrangement joins TRBV9 to TRBJ2-5, with 11 bases fitting TRBD2. This CDR3 comprises 13 residues. Germline-derived CDR1 and CDR2 are SGDLS and YYNGEE.

The sample holds many counts of this clonotype. The chain is built from TRBV7-2 and TRBJ1-3; 8 bases match TRBD1. This CDR3 is built from 14 residues. Germline CDR1 is SGHTA and CDR2 is FQGNSA. Unmatched junction bases numbered 3, after V lost 6 bases and J lost 2 bases. The CDR3 coding sequence is TGTGCCAGCAGATTGGACAGGGCTGGAAACACCATATATTTT. It is translated as CASRLDRAGNTIYF.

The table lists this clonotype with many counts. The CDR3 is CASKFPPREKLFF. Written as DNA, the CDR3 is TGTGCCAGCAAGTTTCCCCCGAGGGAAAAACTGTTTTTT. The J gene is TRBJ1-4, the V gene TRBV2, with D unclear. The CDR3 is 13 residues long. V was trimmed by 7 bases and J by 8 bases, leaving 14 bases between them. Germline lookup yields CDR1 SNHLY and CDR2 FYNNEI. Using reference TRBV2 and TRBJ1-4 for the parts outside the CDR3, the full variable domain is EPEVTQTPSHQVTQMGQEVILRCVPISNHLYFYWYRQILGQKVEFLVSFYNNEISEKSEIFDDQFSVERPDGSNFTLKIRSTKLEDSAMYFCASKFPPREKLFFGSGTQLSVL.

This clonotype was observed at least ten times. The chain has TRBV15 and TRBJ1-1; D uncertain. The CDR3 is made up of 12 amino acids. Per germline, CDR1 LNHNV and CDR2 YYDKDF (reference sequence). V lost 0 bases and J 8 bases, leaving 7 bases between the germline ends. Here the CDR3 reads CATSRDQQEAFF. The CDR3 DNA follows: TGTGCCACCAGCAGAGATCAGCAGGAAGCTTTCTTT.

This chain joins TRBV2 and TRBJ1-2; tentative D call: TRBD1 (6 bases). V lost 4 bases to trimming and J lost 9 bases, with 21 bases between them. The V gene's germline CDR1 is SNHLY and CDR2 FYNNEI. The CDR3 totals 15 residues. Written as DNA, the CDR3 is TGTGCCAGCAGTGTCGAGGGACGGGGGGCTATAAGCTACACCTTC. Its translation: CASSVEGRGAISYTF.

This chain uses TRBV4-2 with TRBJ2-1, with 11 bases fitting TRBD2. This CDR3 contains 14 residues. The V segment lost 6 bases and the J segment 9 bases; nucleotides outside the gene matches: 7. Looked up from germline, CDR1 is LGHNA and CDR2 is YNFKEQ. CDR3 protein: CASRPLAGVSEQFF. The CDR3 DNA reads as TGTGCCAGCAGACCACTAGCGGGAGTGAGTGAGCAGTTCTTC.

This clonotype was observed at least ten times. The V call is TRBV20-1, the J call TRBJ1-2; 11 bases match TRBD1. Germline CDR1 reads DFQATT; CDR2 reads SNEGSKA (reference sequence). Losses at the gene ends were 1 base for V and 8 bases for J; bases not matched to a gene: 9. The CDR3 has 15 residues. As DNA, the CDR3 is TGCAGTGCTAGAGGGGGGCCGGGACAGGGGGAAGGCTACACCTTC. It yields the protein CSARGGPGQGEGYTF.

This clonotype showed up many times. The chain uses TRBV30 and TRBJ2-7; D unresolved. CDR3 length: 14 residues. The V end lost 3 bases, the J end lost 4 bases, and 16 bases lay between the germline ends. CDR1 GTSNPN and CDR2 SVGIG come from the germline V gene (reference sequence). The CDR3 sequence: CAWRSPLHPYEQYF. CDR3 DNA sequence: TGTGCCTGGAGGAGTCCCCTTCACCCATACGAGCAGTACTTC.

This clonotype was counted many times. The chain combines TRBV6-5 with TRBJ1-5; TRBD1 might be the D (6 bases). V was clipped by 6 bases and J by 4 bases, with 13 bases between them. Germline V CDR1 and CDR2: MNHEY, SVGAGI. This CDR3 has 14 amino acids. The CDR3: CASREQGGNQPQHF. The CDR3 bases are TGTGCCAGCAGGGAACAGGGAGGAAATCAGCCCCAGCATTTT.

The genes are TRBV25-1 and TRBJ1-6; D possibly corresponds to TRBD1 (6 bases). Germline V gene data show CDR1 as MGHDK and CDR2 as SYGVNS. The CDR3 has 13 amino acids. The V end was cut by 8 bases, the J end by 5 bases, with 10 bases between. The CDR3 is CASRTVDNSPLHF. The CDR3 nucleotides are TGTGCCAGCCGGACAGTCGATAATTCACCCCTCCACTTT.

The genes are TRBV11-2 and TRBJ2-7; 9 bases are a match to TRBD1. V gave up 6 bases and J gave up 6 bases; unmatched junction bases: 9. Per the germline V gene, CDR1 is SGHAT and CDR2 is FQNNGV. The CDR3 is 14 amino acids. CDR3 region: CASSQTQGAIEQYV. CDR3 coding DNA: TGTGCCAGCAGTCAGACACAGGGGGCCATCGAGCAGTACGTC.

On this clonotype itself: The CDR3 carries no conserved terminal phenylalanine or tryptophan, so it likely arises from a read error. The limits of the CDR3 on the DNA are not certain, so only TCRdb's listed CDR3 is given. The rearrangement uses TRBV4-1 and TRBJ2-5; TRBD1 is the table's D call and was not checked against the DNA. Both ends counted, the CDR3 spans 11 residues. Germline V lookup: CDR1 MGHRA, CDR2 YSYEKL. The CDR3 sequence: CASSQVAGTWS.

The chain links TRBV7-8 to TRBJ1-2; tentatively, D is TRBD1 (6 bases). The CDR3 is 16 amino acids. Germline-derived CDR1 and CDR2 are SGHVS and FQNEAQ. Trimming removed 5 bases from V and 8 bases from J, with 24 bases in between. CDR3 nucleotides: TGTGCCAGCAGCCGTGTCTCCACCGGGGGCCCGGGGGGCTACACCTTC. It translates to CASSRVSTGGPGGYTF.